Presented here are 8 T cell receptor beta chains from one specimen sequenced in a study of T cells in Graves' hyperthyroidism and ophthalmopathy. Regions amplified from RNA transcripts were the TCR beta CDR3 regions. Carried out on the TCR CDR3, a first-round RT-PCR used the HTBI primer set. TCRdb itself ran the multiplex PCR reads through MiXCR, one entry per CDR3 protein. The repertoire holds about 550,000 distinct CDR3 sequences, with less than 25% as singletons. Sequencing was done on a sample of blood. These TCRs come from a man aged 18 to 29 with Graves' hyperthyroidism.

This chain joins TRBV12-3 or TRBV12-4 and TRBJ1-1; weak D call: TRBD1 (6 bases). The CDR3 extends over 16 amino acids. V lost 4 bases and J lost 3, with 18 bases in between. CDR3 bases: TGTGCCAGCAGTTCCAAAACAGGGCCCTACGACACTGAAGCTTTCTTT. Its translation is CASSSKTGPYDTEAFF.

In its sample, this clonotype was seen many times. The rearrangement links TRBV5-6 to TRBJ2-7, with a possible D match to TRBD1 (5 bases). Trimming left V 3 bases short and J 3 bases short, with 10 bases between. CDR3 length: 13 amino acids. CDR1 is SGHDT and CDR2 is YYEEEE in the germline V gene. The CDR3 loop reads CASSSVGHYEQYF. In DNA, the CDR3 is TGTGCCAGCAGCTCCGTTGGACACTACGAGCAGTACTTC.

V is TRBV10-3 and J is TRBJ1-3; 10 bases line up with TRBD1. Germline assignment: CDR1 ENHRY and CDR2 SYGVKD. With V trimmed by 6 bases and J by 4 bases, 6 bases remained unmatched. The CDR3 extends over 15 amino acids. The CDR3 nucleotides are TGTGCCATCAGCACCGGGACAGGGGAAGGAAACACCATATATTTT. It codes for CAISTGTGEGNTIYF.

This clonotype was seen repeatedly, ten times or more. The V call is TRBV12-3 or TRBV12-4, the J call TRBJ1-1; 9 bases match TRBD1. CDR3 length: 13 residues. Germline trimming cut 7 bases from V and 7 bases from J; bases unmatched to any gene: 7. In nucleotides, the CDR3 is TGTGCCAGCACCCTGGACAGGGGCCTTGAAGCTTTCTTT. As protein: CASTLDRGLEAFF.

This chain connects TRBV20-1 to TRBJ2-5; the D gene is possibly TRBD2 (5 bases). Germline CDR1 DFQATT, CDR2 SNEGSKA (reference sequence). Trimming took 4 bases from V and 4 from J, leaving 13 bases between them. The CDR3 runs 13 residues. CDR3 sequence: CSATREVGETQYF. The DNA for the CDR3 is TGCAGTGCTACCCGGGAAGTGGGAGAGACCCAGTACTTC.

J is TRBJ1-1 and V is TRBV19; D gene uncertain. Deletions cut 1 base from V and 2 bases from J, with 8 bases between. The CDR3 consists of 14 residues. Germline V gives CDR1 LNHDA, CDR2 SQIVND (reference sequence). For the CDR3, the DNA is TGTGCCAGTAGTATAGTCGGGGTAAACACTGAAGCTTTCTTT. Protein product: CASSIVGVNTEAFF.

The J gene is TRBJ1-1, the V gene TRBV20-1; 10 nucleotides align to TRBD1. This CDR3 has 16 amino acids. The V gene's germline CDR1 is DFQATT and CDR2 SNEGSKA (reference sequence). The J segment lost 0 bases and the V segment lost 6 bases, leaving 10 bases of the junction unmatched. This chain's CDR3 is CSAPLPGQGLNTEAFF. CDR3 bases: TGCAGTGCCCCTCTCCCGGGACAGGGGCTGAACACTGAAGCTTTCTTT.

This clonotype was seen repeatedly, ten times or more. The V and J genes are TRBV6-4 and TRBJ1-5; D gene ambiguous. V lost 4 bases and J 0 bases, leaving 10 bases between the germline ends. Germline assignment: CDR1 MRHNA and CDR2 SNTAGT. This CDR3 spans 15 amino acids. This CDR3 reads CASSGAADSNQPQHF. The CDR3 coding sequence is TGTGCCAGCAGTGGGGCGGCCGATAGCAATCAGCCCCAGCATTTT.